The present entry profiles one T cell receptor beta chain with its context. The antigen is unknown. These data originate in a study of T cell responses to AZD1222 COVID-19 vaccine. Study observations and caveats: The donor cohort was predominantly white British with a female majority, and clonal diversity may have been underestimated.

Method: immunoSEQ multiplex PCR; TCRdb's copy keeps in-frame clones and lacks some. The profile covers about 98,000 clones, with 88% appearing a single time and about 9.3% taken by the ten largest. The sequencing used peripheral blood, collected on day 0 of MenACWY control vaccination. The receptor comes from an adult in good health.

As DNA, the CDR3 is TGTGCCAGCAGTTACGGGGGACCGTGGGGGAACACTGAAGCTTTCTTT. Its translation is CASSYGGPWGNTEAFF. The V and J genes are TRBV6-5 and TRBJ1-1; tentatively, D is TRBD1 (5 bases). CDR1 MNHEY and CDR2 SVGAGI come from the germline V gene. Trimming removed 2 bases at V and 1 base at J, with 14 bases between. There are 16 residues in the CDR3.